The present TCR beta chain was sequenced within a study of vaccination and CD4 T cells after COVID-19. Overall study context: Stimulation used overlapping spike peptides from SARS-CoV-2, HCoV-NL63, HCoV-OC43 and HCoV-229E. Study-wide findings and caveats: The median number of SARS-CoV-2-reactive clonotypes increased from roughly 22 to 38, a change that did not reach significance.

This clonotype turned up a few times. Antigen unknown. The germline gives CDR1 SGHAT, CDR2 FQNNGV. V lost 5 bases and J 3 bases, leaving 7 bases between the germline ends. The CDR3 extends over 12 amino acids. The Oncomine TCR Beta short-read assay sequenced DNA from cultured CD4+ T cells. MiXCR, run by TCRdb on the PCR reads, gives a single entry per CDR3 protein. The data show under 20,000 distinct CDR3 sequences, with less than 55% seen just once and approximately 15% held by the top ten. Treatment meaning: approximately 11-day PBMC culture with coronavirus spike peptide pools or control peptides (ViraFEST assay). ViraFEST used peptide pools to expand antigen-specific T cells, then sequenced TCRs. Negative selection enriched CD4+ T cells from cultures at roughly nine days.

This sequence originates from a human donor with COVID-19. Sequencing was carried out using cultured CD4+ T cells from blood. This chain joins TRBV11-2 and TRBJ1-1, with no clear D. CDR3: CASSTQYTEAFF. The CDR3 region has the DNA TGTGCCAGCAGCACTCAGTACACTGAAGCTTTCTTT.